This T cell receptor beta chain was identified in a study of identical twins (dated by TCRdb to 2015 to 2016). About the full investigation: To test whether fetal clonotypes persist, this study deep-sequenced TCR alpha and beta repertoires from monozygotic twins, from unrelated adults of various ages, and from cord blood. To rule out contamination, the twin experiments were replicated at different times with different library preparation protocols. Study-wide findings and limitations: Because the same donors could not be followed over many years, the conclusions relied on cross-sectional statistical analysis. The excess sharing between twins in beta out-of-frame sequences was weaker because fewer shared sequences reduced the signal-to-noise ratio. Zero-insertion analyses could be partly confounded by invariant T cells such as MAIT and iNKT, although diverse VJ usage argued against such confounding for most clonotypes. In monozygotic twins, recombination models systematically underestimated out-of-frame TCR alpha sharing, but the models matched the sharing seen between unrelated individuals. Compared with coincidental sharing between unrelated individuals, out-of-frame TCR alpha sequences shared between twins had an excess of sequences with low generation probability. Abundant cord blood beta clonotypes had fewer insertions, young adult naive repertoires showed a similar but weaker trend, and memory repertoires showed no such trend.

Inclusive of the bounding cysteine and phenylalanine, the CDR3 is 14 residues long. Kept here is only the CDR3 DNA, which spans 42 bases and is read in frame from base 1. At the junction V is shortened by 6 bases and J by 7 bases; bases outside the gene matches: 3. CDR1 LNHDA and CDR2 SQIVND are derived from the germline V gene (reference sequence). In its sample, this clonotype was seen a few times. Its target antigen remains unknown. One base away there is no much larger clone; base qualities are not given. Every donor in the study was a healthy Caucasian. The twin cohort comprised three pairs of female monozygotic twins, all aged roughly 18 to 30 years. RNA for TCR libraries was isolated from peripheral blood mononuclear cells. The receptor library was made with 5' RACE. TCRdb names Illumina HiSeq 2000 as the instrument used. Template switching introduced a universal primer binding site; the final cDNA contained a unique molecular identifier, enabling accurate counting of TCR cDNA molecules. Specific primers in the conserved constant-segment region were used to synthesize first-strand cDNA for TCR alpha and beta chains. Each cDNA library was double barcoded, with a SMART-Mk sample barcode plus Illumina barcodes, to control for contamination. TruSeq adapter sequences, together with Illumina sample barcodes, were added in two successive PCR steps. The Illumina HiSeq platform was used with custom primers to sequence TCR alpha and beta cDNA libraries. From the authors' description of their analysis: MiGEC was used to process raw reads and extract unique molecular identifiers, and MiXCR was used to find CDR3 positions. Recombination models were inferred per individual with the repgenHMM and IGoR tools using an EM algorithm. The analysis of shared clonotypes was done with the tcR package in R, with sharing normalized by the product of cloneset sizes. To study raw recombination free of thymic and clonal selection effects, out-of-frame nonproductive sequences were analyzed. Using fastp at Q25 and MiXCR, TCRdb reprocessed the public reads and kept productive beta chains. All rows with the same CDR3 protein become a single entry with the most common DNA and genes. The V and J calls and clone size are TCRdb's, not the authors'. Recorded for this sample are about 920,000 distinct CDR3 sequences; 9% to 15% of them occurred a single time. The top ten hold about 1.6% of the sample.

These same data were also listed under a study on yellow fever vaccine responses in identical twins. Per the second study: The authors reported that the T cell response to vaccination in identical twins appeared partly convergent and partly personalized. In identical twins, the study followed T cell clones that responded to the vaccine with precision.

The TCR was taken from a woman aged 18-29 years in good health. This receptor chain uses TRBV19 and TRBJ2-1, with 13 bases aligning to TRBD2. The source material was PBMCs. The DNA is TGTGCCAGTAGAAGGACTAGCGGGAGTAATGAGCAGTTCTTC. Translated, this gives CASRRTSGSNEQFF.